Below, 28 T cell receptor beta chains from the same sample are listed, as sequenced in a study of cytomegalovirus exposure and HLA in healthy donors. The PCR ran on 60 Vbeta and 13 Jbeta primers. Data came from immunoSEQ multiplex PCR; TCRdb stores just in-frame clones and leaves some out. The repertoire holds over 150,000 clones, with 80% as singletons. Sequenced input: PBMCs. The source of these receptors is a woman in her 50s in good health and CMV-seronegative.

This clone was seen a few times. This chain joins TRBV6-5 and TRBJ2-5; D gene uncertain. V was trimmed by 0 bases and J by 6 bases, leaving 11 bases between them. This CDR3 region has 14 residues. Germline CDR1 reads MNHEY; CDR2 reads SVGAGI. The CDR3, as DNA: TGTGCCAGCAGTTACTCGACTCGGAGTCAGACCCAGTACTTC. Translating gives CASSYSTRSQTQYF.

The V gene is TRBV7-9, the J gene TRBJ2-3; 10 positions match TRBD1. The CDR3 is made up of 16 amino acids. The J segment lost 0 bases and the V segment lost 2 bases, leaving 2 bases of the junction unmatched. The germline gives CDR1 SEHNR, CDR2 FQNEAQ (reference sequence). CDR3 residues: CASSLWGQGSTDTQYF. CDR3 DNA sequence: TGTGCCAGCAGCTTATGGGGACAGGGGAGCACAGATACGCAGTATTTT.

V and J are TRBV18 and TRBJ2-1, with 10 bases aligning to TRBD2. Germline loops: CDR1 KGHSH, CDR2 LQKENI. CDR3 size: 16 residues. V dropped 3 bases and J dropped 6; count of bases not matched to a gene: 8. The CDR3 nucleotides read TGTGCCAGCTCACCCCCCGGGACTAGCGTTGCCAATGAGCAGTTCTTC. Its translation: CASSPPGTSVANEQFF.

V and J are TRBV5-1 and TRBJ2-7, with D possibly matching TRBD2 (5 bases). This CDR3 region has 13 residues. Germline V gene lookup returns CDR1 SGHRS and CDR2 YFSETQ. With 1 base removed from V and 4 bases from J, the gap between germline ends came to 9 bases. This CDR3 reads CASSLPSPYEQYF. CDR3 nucleotide sequence: TGCGCCAGCAGCTTGCCTAGCCCATACGAGCAGTACTTC. Supplemented by reference TRBV5-1 and TRBJ2-7, the full variable domain reads KAGVTQTPRYLIKTRGQQVTLSCSPISGHRSVSWYQQTPGQGLQFLFEYFSETQRNKGNFPGRFSGRQFSNSRSEMNVSTLELGDSALYLCASSLPSPYEQYFGPGTRLTVT.

This chain links TRBV6-5 with TRBJ2-7; 8 bases are shared with TRBD1. This CDR3 spans 13 amino acids. Unmatched junction bases numbered 2, after V lost 2 bases and J lost 5 bases. The germline V gene encodes CDR1 MNHEY and CDR2 SVGAGI. This CDR3 is CASSYQGAHEQYF. The CDR3 coding sequence is TGTGCCAGCAGTTACCAGGGGGCCCACGAGCAGTACTTC.

This clone appeared a few times. The V and J genes are TRBV15 and TRBJ2-2; 15 nucleotides match TRBD2. Germline CDR1 and CDR2: LNHNV and YYDKDF (reference sequence). The CDR3 runs to 16 residues. Trimming at V came to 3 bases and at J to 5 bases, leaving 1 base not matched to a gene. The CDR3 DNA follows: TGTGCCACCAGCAGGGGGACTAGCGGGGGGACCGGGGAGCTGTTTTTT. Its translation: CATSRGTSGGTGELFF.

The V and J genes are TRBV7-9 and TRBJ2-5, with 13 bases identical to TRBD2. The V gene end was trimmed by 4 bases and the J gene end by 5 bases; junction bases not matched to a gene: 7. The CDR3 consists of 16 residues. Germline V lookup: CDR1 SEHNR, CDR2 FQNEAQ (reference sequence). CDR3 sequence: CASSYGLAGVSETQYF. CDR3 DNA: TGTGCCAGCAGCTACGGACTAGCGGGAGTCTCGGAGACCCAGTACTTC.

The rearrangement uses TRBV28 and TRBJ1-2, with D possibly matching TRBD1 (5 bases). The CDR3 runs 12 residues. Trimming took 4 bases from V and 5 from J, leaving 8 bases between them. Germline CDR1 and CDR2: MDHEN and SYDVKM. The CDR3 here is CASSSGGYGYTF. In nucleotides, the CDR3 is TGTGCCAGCAGTTCCGGGGGGTATGGCTACACCTTC.

This clone occurred a few times. The chain is built from TRBV10-1 and TRBJ1-4; D is unresolved. The CDR3 covers 13 residues. Looked up from germline, CDR1 is WNHNN and CDR2 is SYGVQD (reference sequence). The ends were cut back, 5 bases at V and 7 bases at J, with 11 bases in the middle. CDR3 in DNA: TGCGCCAGCAGTCGAGGATTCGGTGAAAAACTGTTTTTT. It encodes CASSRGFGEKLFF.

J is TRBJ2-7 and V is TRBV19, with 7 positions matching TRBD1. CDR3 length equals 13 residues. The germline V gene encodes CDR1 LNHDA and CDR2 SQIVND (reference sequence). The trim removed 6 bases at V and 0 bases at J, leaving 2 bases unmatched. The chain's CDR3 is CASSGDSSYEQYF. The CDR3 DNA is TGTGCCAGTAGCGGGGACAGCTCCTACGAGCAGTACTTC.

The table lists this clone with a few counts. This chain uses TRBV7-9 with TRBJ1-4, with D perhaps TRBD1 (6 bases). Germline CDR1 reads SEHNR; CDR2 reads FQNEAQ (reference sequence). V was trimmed by 3 bases and J by 4 bases, leaving 12 bases between them. The CDR3 is made up of 15 amino acids. The CDR3 loop is CASSLGGALNEKLFF. CDR3 sequence (DNA): TGTGCCAGCAGCTTGGGGGGGGCTCTTAATGAAAAACTGTTTTTT.

The CDR3 DNA sequence: TGTGCCAGCAGTTTACCCGGAGGTATTAGAAACACCATATATTTT. It codes for CASSLPGGIRNTIYF. V usage is TRBV28 and J usage is TRBJ1-3; D is unclear. This CDR3 is built from 15 residues. Germline V gene data show CDR1 as MDHEN and CDR2 as SYDVKM. V gave up 2 bases and J gave up 5 bases, with 13 bases separating them.

This chain uses TRBV28 with TRBJ2-7; D call uncertain. V lost 5 bases, J lost 0 bases, and 11 bases lay in between. The germline gives CDR1 MDHEN, CDR2 SYDVKM. The CDR3 extends over 14 amino acids. The CDR3 sequence: CASSNSVSSYEQYF. The CDR3 DNA follows: TGTGCCAGCAGTAACAGTGTATCCTCCTACGAGCAGTACTTC.

The J gene is TRBJ2-3, the V gene TRBV11-3; 10 nucleotides line up with TRBD2. J was trimmed by 3 bases and V by 0 bases; bases with no gene match: 3. Germline loops: CDR1 SGHNT, CDR2 YENEEA. CDR3 length equals 16 residues. The CDR3 bases are TGTGCCAGCAGCTTAGATACAGCGGGGGGGACAGATACGCAGTATTTT. Protein product: CASSLDTAGGTDTQYF.

The chain is built from TRBV15 and TRBJ2-1; D might be TRBD2 (6 bases). V shed 1 base and J shed 8 bases, with 18 bases lying between them. CDR3 length: 16 amino acids. Germline-derived CDR1 and CDR2 are LNHNV and YYDKDF (reference sequence). The CDR3 loop is CATSRGDGLGGHEQFF. CDR3 nucleotide sequence: TGTGCCACCAGCAGAGGTGACGGACTGGGAGGACATGAGCAGTTCTTC.

This clone was picked up a small number of times. The genes are TRBV13 and TRBJ2-6; weak D call: TRBD2 (6 bases). CDR1 and CDR2 from the germline V gene are PRHDT and FYEKMQ (reference sequence). This CDR3 is built from 14 residues. V was clipped by 6 bases and J by 5 bases, with 11 bases between them. As DNA, the CDR3 is TGTGCCAGCAGTCGGGGGTCCTGGGCCAACGTCCTGACTTTC. It translates to CASSRGSWANVLTF. Full variable domain (remainder filled in from reference TRBV13 and TRBJ2-6): AAGVIQSPRHLIKEKRETATLKCYPIPRHDTVYWYQQGPGQDPQFLISFYEKMQSDKGSIPDRFSAQQFSDYHSELNMSSLELGDSALYFCASSRGSWANVLTFGAGSRLTVL.

The CDR3 loop is CSVPGGTDTQYF. CDR3 in DNA: TGCAGCGTCCCCGGCGGTACAGATACGCAGTATTTT. The J gene is TRBJ2-3, the V gene TRBV29-1; D is unresolved. The CDR3 sequence is 12 residues long. Germline V lookup: CDR1 SQVTM, CDR2 ANQGSEA. Trimming shortened V by 6 bases and J by 3 bases, and 10 bases separated the two germline ends.

The chain carries TRBV7-2 and TRBJ1-4; D gene unclear. Germline CDR1 is SGHTA and CDR2 is FQGNSA. Between the trimmed V and J ends, which lost 0 bases and 11 bases, there was a span of 22 bases. CDR3 length: 17 residues. CDR3 sequence reads: CASSLAMGSDPRGKLFF. CDR3 nucleotide sequence: TGTGCCAGCAGCTTAGCGATGGGGAGTGATCCCCGCGGCAAACTGTTTTTT.

The V call is TRBV14, the J call TRBJ1-1; perhaps TRBD1 as D (5 bases). This CDR3 comprises 15 residues. V was cut by 4 bases and J by 1 base, with 13 bases left in between. The germline V gene has CDR1 SGHDN and CDR2 FVKESK. In DNA, the CDR3 is TGTGCCAGCAGCCCTCTAGGGGTCGGGAACACTGAAGCTTTCTTT. Residues: CASSPLGVGNTEAFF.

The rearrangement uses TRBV15 and TRBJ1-2, with D perhaps TRBD1 (5 bases). In germline, CDR1 is LNHNV, CDR2 YYDKDF (reference sequence). The length of the CDR3 is 13 residues. The V end was cut by 5 bases, the J end by 7 bases, with 14 bases between. In DNA, the CDR3 is TGTGCCACCAGCTACTCGGGACTTCGTGGCTACACCTTC. This translates into CATSYSGLRGYTF.

In its sample, this clone was seen once. The J gene is TRBJ1-6, the V gene TRBV7-6; 8 bases are a match to TRBD1. The germline gives CDR1 SGHVS, CDR2 FNYEAQ. There are 18 residues in the CDR3. The V segment lost 2 bases and the J segment 5 bases; nucleotides outside the gene matches: 11. The CDR3 is CASSLRTGQGPNNSPLHF. The CDR3 region has the DNA TGTGCCAGCAGCTTAAGAACTGGACAGGGACCGAATAATTCACCCCTCCACTTT.

The chain links TRBV19 to TRBJ2-1; TRBD2 is a possible D gene (6 bases). Trimming shortened V by 3 bases and J by 7 bases, and 19 bases separated the two germline ends. The CDR3 runs to 16 residues. Per germline, CDR1 LNHDA and CDR2 SQIVND (reference sequence). In DNA, the CDR3 is TGTGCCAGTAGTATCGGAGGGTATCAGGGTTGGAATGAGCAGTTCTTC. Its protein product is CASSIGGYQGWNEQFF. The full variable domain, its missing parts supplied by reference TRBV19 and TRBJ2-1, is DGGITQSPKYLFRKEGQNVTLSCEQNLNHDAMYWYRQDPGQGLRLIYYSQIVNDFQKGDIAEGYSVSREKKESFPLTVTSAQKNPTAFYLCASSIGGYQGWNEQFFGPGTRLTVL.

The chain has TRBV5-5 and TRBJ1-5; no firm D call. Germline lookup yields CDR1 SGHKS and CDR2 YYEKEE (reference sequence). There are 12 residues in the CDR3. Trimming removed 2 bases from V and 5 bases from J, with 5 bases in between. CDR3 amino acids: CASSFPDQPQHF. CDR3 DNA: TGTGCCAGCAGCTTTCCCGATCAGCCCCAGCATTTT.

J is TRBJ2-5 and V is TRBV18; possible D gene TRBD2, 6 bases. Trimming stripped 3 bases from V and 5 bases from J, with 10 bases between. Germline V gene data show CDR1 as KGHSH and CDR2 as LQKENI. The CDR3 is 13 residues long. CDR3 nucleotides: TGTGCCAGCTCACCGCAAGGGAGGGAGACCCAGTACTTC. This encodes CASSPQGRETQYF.

This chain connects TRBV7-2 to TRBJ2-7; 10 bases agree with TRBD1. The V segment lost 5 bases and the J segment 4 bases; nucleotides outside the gene matches: 5. The CDR3 is made up of 14 amino acids. CDR1 and CDR2 (germline): SGHTA, FQGNSA. The chain's CDR3 is CASSLGTGEYEQYF. CDR3 nucleotides: TGTGCCAGCAGCCTAGGGACAGGGGAGTACGAGCAGTACTTC.

This clone was detected only once. V usage is TRBV30 and J usage is TRBJ2-5; weak D call: TRBD2 (6 bases). The CDR3 consists of 16 residues. Germline CDR1 reads GTSNPN; CDR2 reads SVGIG (reference sequence). V was clipped by 0 bases and J by 4 bases, with 18 bases between them. The CDR3 DNA follows: TGTGCCTGGAGTGTACCTAGGGCGGGATCTCTAGAGACCCAGTACTTC. Protein product: CAWSVPRAGSLETQYF.

The genes are TRBV7-6 and TRBJ2-1; 11 bases match TRBD2. Germline CDR1 SGHVS, CDR2 FNYEAQ. The ends lost 5 bases at V and 11 bases at J; junction bases unmatched: 11. CDR3 length equals 15 residues. CDR3 loop: CASSALAGDGGKQFF. The CDR3 nucleotides are TGTGCCAGCAGCGCACTAGCGGGAGATGGCGGTAAGCAGTTCTTC.

As to this clone: In the same sample, other DNA sequences code for this CDR3. The chain has TRBV5-1 and TRBJ1-1, with 8 bases matching TRBD1. CDR1 SGHRS and CDR2 YFSETQ come from the germline V gene. This CDR3 has 13 residues. V lost 4 bases and J lost 7; bases outside the gene matches: 6. CDR3 sequence reads: CASSLGQGGEAFF. In DNA, the CDR3 is TGCGCCAGCAGCCTAGGACAGGGAGGTGAAGCTTTCTTT.